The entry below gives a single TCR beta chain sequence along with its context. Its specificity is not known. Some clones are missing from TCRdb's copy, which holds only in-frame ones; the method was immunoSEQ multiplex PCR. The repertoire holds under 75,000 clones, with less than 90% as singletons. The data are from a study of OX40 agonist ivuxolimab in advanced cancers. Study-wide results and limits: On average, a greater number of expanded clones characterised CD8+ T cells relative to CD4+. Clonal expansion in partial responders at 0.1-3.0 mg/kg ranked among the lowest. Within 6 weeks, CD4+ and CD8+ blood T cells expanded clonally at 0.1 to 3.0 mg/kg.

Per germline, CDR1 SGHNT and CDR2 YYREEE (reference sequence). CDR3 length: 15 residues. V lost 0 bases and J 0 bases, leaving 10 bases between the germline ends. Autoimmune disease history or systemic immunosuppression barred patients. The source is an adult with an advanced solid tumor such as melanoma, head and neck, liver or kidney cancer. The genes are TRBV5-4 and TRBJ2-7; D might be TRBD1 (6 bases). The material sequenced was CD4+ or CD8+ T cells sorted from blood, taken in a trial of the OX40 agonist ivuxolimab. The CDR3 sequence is CASSLALGASYEQYF. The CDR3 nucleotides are TGTGCCAGCAGCTTGGCTTTGGGGGCCTCCTACGAGCAGTACTTC.